This TCR beta chain was observed in a study of blood T cell repertoires in COVID-19. Across the whole study: The United States, Italy and Spain supplied acute and convalescent COVID-19 samples. The analysed material was cDNA or gDNA that came from T cells, B-cell-depleted T cells, or PBMCs.

In the authors' workflow: For nucleated cells, counts were estimated from reference gene primer amplification. Repertoires were generated with immunoSEQ multiplex PCR, while TCRdb's copy carries only in-frame clones and drops some. The V and J calls and the clone size are those of that table, but D and trimming were determined from the DNA. The data contain about 380,000 clones, 88% of them singletons. The participants were between roughly 18 and 100 years old and came from roughly 24 US areas. This receptor was taken from a woman aged 18-29 years who had recovered from COVID-19. Material for sequencing was PBMCs or T cells enriched from blood (not recorded which).

The CDR3 DNA follows: TGCGCCAGCAGCACCAGGGTAGCGAACACCGGGGAGCTGTTTTTT. Translated: CASSTRVANTGELFF. This chain links TRBV5-1 with TRBJ2-2, with D perhaps TRBD1 (5 bases). The CDR3 spans 15 residues. V lost 4 bases and J lost 0, with 10 bases in between. Per the germline V gene, CDR1 is SGHRS and CDR2 is YFSETQ.